These T cell receptor beta chains were read from a single sample in a study of T cell responses to AZD1222 COVID-19 vaccine. Generated by immunoSEQ multiplex PCR, the TCRdb table keeps only in-frame clones and is missing some. In the table there are some 71,000 clones, 80% to 85% of which are singletons. The specimen was peripheral blood, collected on day 0 of AZD1222 vaccination. These receptors were taken from an adult in good health. Each CDR3 is given with its conserved first and last residue. A D gene is named only where the DNA matches it firmly. Only some rows state a clone size, as once, few, many or a class for expanded clones.

NA TRBJ1-2 NA TRBV6-5 TGTGCCAGCAGCGCCGGGACGCTGTATGGCTACACCTTC CASSAGTLYGYTF
NA TRBJ2-1 NA TRBV6-5 TGTGCCAGCAGTTACGGGGATGAGCAGTTCTTC CASSYGDEQFF
TRBD2 TRBJ2-1 NA TRBV24-1 TGTGCCACCAGTGATTTGGGATCGGGAGGGGGGATTTCCTACAATGAGCAGTTCTTC CATSDLGSGGGISYNEQFF
NA TRBJ2-7 NA TRBV9 TGTGCCAGCAGCGTAAGAGGAGACGACACCTACGAGCAGTACTTC CASSVRGDDTYEQYF
NA TRBJ1-2 NA TRBV12-5 TGTGCTAGTGGTTTGGTCTGGGTCCCGCATTACTACACCTTC CASGLVWVPHYYTF
TRBD1 TRBJ2-3 NA TRBV10-3 TGTGCCATCACTCGGACAGGGGGCTATAGCACAGATACGCAGTATTTT CAITRTGGYSTDTQYF
NA TRBJ1-5 NA TRBV6-5 TGTGCCAGCAGCACCGTGGGGTCCGCTCAGCCCCAGCATTTT CASSTVGSAQPQHF
NA TRBJ1-1 NA TRBV19 TGTGCCAGTAGTATAGATTACGGCAGCACTGAAGCTTTCTTT CASSIDYGSTEAFF
NA TRBJ1-2 NA TRBV7-3 TGTGCCAGCAGCCCTTACCCCGCTAGGAACTATGGCTACACCTTC CASSPYPARNYGYTF
TRBD2 TRBJ2-5 NA TRBV9 TGTGCCAGCAGCGTTTCAGCGGGGGGGCCTCGGGAGACCCAGTACTTC CASSVSAGGPRETQYF
TRBD2 TRBJ2-3 NA TRBV7-9 TGTGCCAGCAGCCCCTCTAGCGGGGGTGCAGATACGCAGTATTTT CASSPSSGGADTQYF
NA TRBJ1-6 NA TRBV5-1 TGCGCCAGCAGCTGGGCGAATTCACCCCTCCACTTT CASSWANSPLHF
NA TRBJ1-2 NA TRBV6-4 TGTGCCAGCAGCCCGACCCGGACGGGCGGCTACACCTTC CASSPTRTGGYTF
NA TRBJ1-1 NA TRBV6-6 TGTGCCAGCGCCCCTGGGGGGGTCACTGAAGCTTTCTTT CASAPGGVTEAFF
TRBD2 TRBJ2-2 NA TRBV28 TGTGCCAGCCTTAGCGGGGGGAACACCGGGGAGCTGTTTTTT CASLSGGNTGELFF
NA TRBJ1-1 NA TRBV7-9 TGTGCCAGCAGCGCACAGGGTACTGAAGCTTTCTTT CASSAQGTEAFF
NA TRBJ2-4 NA TRBV19 TGTGCCAGTAGTAACCCGGGAGATAAAAACATTCAGTACTTC CASSNPGDKNIQYF
NA TRBJ2-2 NA TRBV6-6 TGTGCCAGCAGTTACGGGCCGTCACCGCTCCAGGGGGAGCTGTTTTTT CASSYGPSPLQGELFF
TRBD1 TRBJ1-6 NA TRBV5-4 TGTGCCAGCAGTGGCACGCAGGGGGGAAAAACGCCCCTCCACTTT CASSGTQGGKTPLHF
NA TRBJ2-7 once TRBV6-2/TRBV6-3 TGTGCCAGCAGCAATGGTCCCGAGCAGTACTTC CASSNGPEQYF
TRBD2 TRBJ2-1 NA TRBV15 TGTGCCACCAGCGGGGCGCGAGCGGGGGCTAACAATGAGCAGTTCTTC CATSGARAGANNEQFF
NA TRBJ1-2 NA TRBV19 TGTGCCAGCCAGTACCCGGACCTGGGGGGCTACACCTTC CASQYPDLGGYTF
NA TRBJ2-1 NA TRBV30 TGTGCCTGGAGTGGGGGAGAGGGCTGGGAGCAGTTCTTC CAWSGGEGWEQFF
NA TRBJ1-2 NA TRBV4-1 TGCGCCAGCAGCCCGGGAGTAGCGAGGTTGGGCTATGGCTACACCTTC CASSPGVARLGYGYTF
NA TRBJ2-3 NA TRBV3-1/TRBV3-2 TGTGCCAGCAGCCAAGTGACAGATACGCAGTATTTT CASSQVTDTQYF
NA TRBJ1-5 NA TRBV2 TGTGCCAGCAGTGTGGACATCTATCAGCCCCAGCATTTT CASSVDIYQPQHF
TRBD1 TRBJ1-2 NA TRBV6-5 TGTGCCAGCAGTTACGGGCAGGGGGGCGGCTACACCTTC CASSYGQGGGYTF
TRBD1 TRBJ1-2 NA TRBV2 TGTGCCAGCAGTGGACAGGGTTCGGAGGGCTACACCTTC CASSGQGSEGYTF
NA TRBJ1-5 NA TRBV12-2 TGTGCAAGTCGCTTAGCCGACAGGGAAATAGGCAATCAGCCCCAGCATTTT CASRLADREIGNQPQHF
NA TRBJ1-2 NA TRBV18 TGTGCCAGCTCACAGTCCCACATAGATGGCTACACCTTC CASSQSHIDGYTF
NA TRBJ1-5 once TRBV28 TGTGCCAGCAGTTATGACAAAAAAGCCCAGCATTTT CASSYDKKAQHF
TRBD2 TRBJ2-3 large TRBV6-4 TGTGCCAGCAGTGACTCCTCTAGCGGGAGCACAGATACGCAGTATTTT CASSDSSSGSTDTQYF
TRBD2 TRBJ2-2 once TRBV5-1 TGCGCCAGCAGCTTGATGCTAGCGGGGGGTAACACCGGGGAGCTGTTTTTT CASSLMLAGGNTGELFF
NA TRBJ2-3 NA TRBV6-5 TGTGCCAGCAGTTACCGAGGGGGAGATACGCAGTATTTT CASSYRGGDTQYF